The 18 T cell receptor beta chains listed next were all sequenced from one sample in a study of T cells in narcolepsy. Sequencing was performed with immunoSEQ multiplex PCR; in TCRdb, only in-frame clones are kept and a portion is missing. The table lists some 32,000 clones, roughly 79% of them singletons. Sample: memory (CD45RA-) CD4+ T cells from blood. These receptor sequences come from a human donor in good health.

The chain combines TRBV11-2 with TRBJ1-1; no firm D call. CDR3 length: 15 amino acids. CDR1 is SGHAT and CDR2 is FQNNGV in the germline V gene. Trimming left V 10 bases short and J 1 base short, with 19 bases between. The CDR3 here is CATKKGVGGNTEAFF. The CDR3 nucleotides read TGTGCCACAAAGAAGGGTGTCGGCGGGAACACTGAAGCTTTCTTT.

CDR3 sequence: CASSPLEDRVTYGYTF. CDR3 in DNA: TGTGCCAGCAGTCCCCTAGAGGACAGGGTGACCTATGGCTACACCTTC. This chain links TRBV25-1 with TRBJ1-2; 8 bases are shared with TRBD1. V shed 5 bases and J 4 bases; nucleotides not matched to a gene: 12. The germline gives CDR1 MGHDK, CDR2 SYGVNS. The length of the CDR3 is 16 residues.

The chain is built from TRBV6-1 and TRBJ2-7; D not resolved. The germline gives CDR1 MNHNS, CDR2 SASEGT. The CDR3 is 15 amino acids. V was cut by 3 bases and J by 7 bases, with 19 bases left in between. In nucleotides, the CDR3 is TGTGCCAGCAGTGACTCCCCGGGCAGGTCGCGGGAGCAGTACTTC. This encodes CASSDSPGRSREQYF.

The CDR3 sequence: CASSIVGMNTEAFF. The CDR3 DNA reads TGTGCCAGTAGTATTGTCGGTATGAACACTGAAGCTTTCTTT. The chain uses TRBV19 and TRBJ1-1, with no clear D. There are 14 residues in the CDR3. V was trimmed by 3 bases and J by 0 bases, leaving 8 bases between them. Germline V CDR1 and CDR2: LNHDA, SQIVND (reference sequence).

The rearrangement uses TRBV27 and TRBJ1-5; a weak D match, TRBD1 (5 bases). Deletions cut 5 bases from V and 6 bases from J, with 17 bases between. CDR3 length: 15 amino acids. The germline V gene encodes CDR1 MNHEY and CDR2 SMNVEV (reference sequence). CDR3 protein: CASSTMGGRGQPQHF. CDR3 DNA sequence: TGTGCCAGCAGTACTATGGGGGGGAGAGGTCAGCCCCAGCATTTT.

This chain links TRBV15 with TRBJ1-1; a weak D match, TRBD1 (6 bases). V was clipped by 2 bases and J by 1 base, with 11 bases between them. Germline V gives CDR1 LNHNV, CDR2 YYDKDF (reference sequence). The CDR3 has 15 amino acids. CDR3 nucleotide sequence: TGTGCCACCAGCAGAAAAAAGGGACAGAACACTGAAGCTTTCTTT. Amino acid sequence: CATSRKKGQNTEAFF.

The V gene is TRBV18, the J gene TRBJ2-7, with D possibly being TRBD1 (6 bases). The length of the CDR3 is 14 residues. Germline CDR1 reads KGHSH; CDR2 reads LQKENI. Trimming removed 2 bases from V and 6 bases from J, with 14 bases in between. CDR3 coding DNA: TGTGCCAGCTCACCAGGGGGACACTTCGGCGAGCAGTACTTC. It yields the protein CASSPGGHFGEQYF.

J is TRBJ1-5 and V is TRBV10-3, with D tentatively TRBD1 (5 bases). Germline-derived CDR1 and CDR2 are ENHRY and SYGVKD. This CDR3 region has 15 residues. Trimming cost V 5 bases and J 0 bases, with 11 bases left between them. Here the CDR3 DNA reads TGTGCCATCAGTACGGACATTAATAGCAATCAGCCCCAGCATTTT. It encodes CAISTDINSNQPQHF.

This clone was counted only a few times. The CDR3 loop is CSVVRNTEAFF. CDR3 nucleotides: TGCAGCGTTGTCCGGAACACTGAAGCTTTCTTT. The rearrangement links TRBV29-1 to TRBJ1-1; no definite D call. Germline assignment: CDR1 SQVTM and CDR2 ANQGSEA. CDR3 length: 11 residues. The ends were cut back, 4 bases at V and 1 base at J, with 4 bases in the middle.

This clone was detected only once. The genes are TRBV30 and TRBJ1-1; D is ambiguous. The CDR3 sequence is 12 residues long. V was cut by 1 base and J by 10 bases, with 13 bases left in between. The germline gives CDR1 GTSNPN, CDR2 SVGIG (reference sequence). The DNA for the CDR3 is TGTGCCTGGAGTGACAGCCCTAAGGTAGCTTTCTTT. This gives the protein CAWSDSPKVAFF.

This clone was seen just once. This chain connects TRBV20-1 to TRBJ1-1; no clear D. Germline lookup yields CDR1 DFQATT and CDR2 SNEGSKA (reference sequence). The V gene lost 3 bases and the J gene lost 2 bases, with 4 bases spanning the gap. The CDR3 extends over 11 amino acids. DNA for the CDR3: TGCAGTGCTAGTGGTAACACTGAAGCTTTCTTT. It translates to CSASGNTEAFF.

The CDR3 protein is CASSRFIGTGGGYTF. The CDR3 DNA is TGTGCCAGCAGTCGTTTTATCGGGACAGGGGGCGGCTACACCTTC. The chain uses TRBV27 and TRBJ1-2; TRBD1 matches 12 bases. The CDR3 runs to 15 residues. Per the germline V gene, CDR1 is MNHEY and CDR2 is SMNVEV (reference sequence). V was pared by 5 bases and J by 8 bases, with 9 bases of the junction left unmatched.

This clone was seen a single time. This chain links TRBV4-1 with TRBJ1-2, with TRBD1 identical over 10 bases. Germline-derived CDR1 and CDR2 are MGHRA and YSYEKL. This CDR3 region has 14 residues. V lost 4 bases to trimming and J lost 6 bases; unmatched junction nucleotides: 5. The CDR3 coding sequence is TGCGCCAGCAGCCGACAGGGGGCTCGGGATGGCTACACCTTC. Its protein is CASSRQGARDGYTF.

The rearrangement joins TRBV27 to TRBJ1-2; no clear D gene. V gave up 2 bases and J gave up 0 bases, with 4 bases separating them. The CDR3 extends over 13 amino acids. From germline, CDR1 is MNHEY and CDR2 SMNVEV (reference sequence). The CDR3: CASSLGANYGYTF. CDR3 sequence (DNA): TGTGCCAGCAGTTTAGGAGCTAACTATGGCTACACCTTC.

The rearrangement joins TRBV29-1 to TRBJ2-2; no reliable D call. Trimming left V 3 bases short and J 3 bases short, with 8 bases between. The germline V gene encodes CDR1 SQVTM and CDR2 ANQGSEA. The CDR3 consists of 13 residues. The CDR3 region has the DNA TGCAGCGTTGATAGAGGCCACACCGGGGAGCTGTTTTTT. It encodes CSVDRGHTGELFF.

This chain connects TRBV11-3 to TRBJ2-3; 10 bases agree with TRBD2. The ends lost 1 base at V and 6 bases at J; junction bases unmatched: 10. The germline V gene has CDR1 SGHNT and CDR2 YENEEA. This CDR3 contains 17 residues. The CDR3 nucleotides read TGTGCCAGCAGCTTAGGGCTGCGCCTAGCGGGAGCGGATACGCAGTATTTT. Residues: CASSLGLRLAGADTQYF. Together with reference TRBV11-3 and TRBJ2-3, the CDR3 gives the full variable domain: EAGVVQSPRYKIIEKKQPVAFWCNPISGHNTLYWYLQNLGQGPELLIRYENEEAVDDSQLPKDRFSAERLKGVDSTLKIQPAELGDSAVYLCASSLGLRLAGADTQYFGPGTRLTVL.

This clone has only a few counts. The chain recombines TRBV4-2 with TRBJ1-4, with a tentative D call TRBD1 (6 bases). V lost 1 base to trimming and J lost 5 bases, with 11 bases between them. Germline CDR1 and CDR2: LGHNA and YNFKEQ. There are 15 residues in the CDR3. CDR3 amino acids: CASSQVGAGNEKLFF. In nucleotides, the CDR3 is TGTGCCAGCAGCCAAGTGGGGGCTGGAAATGAAAAACTGTTTTTT.

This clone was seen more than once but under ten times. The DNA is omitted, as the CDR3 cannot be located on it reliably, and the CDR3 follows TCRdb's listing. The CDR3 protein is CASTSAPGRNRRRNTIYF. The chain employs TRBV19 and TRBJ1-3; the D segment call TRBD1 is taken from the table without a DNA check. The CDR3 has 18 residues if both end residues are counted. The germline gives CDR1 LNHDA, CDR2 SQIVND (reference sequence).